This T cell receptor (beta chain) came from a study of shared T cell receptors in the human thymus. The V end lost 5 bases, the J end lost 6 bases, and 7 bases lay between the germline ends. Germline CDR1 reads LNHDA; CDR2 reads SQIVND (reference sequence). This CDR3 spans 11 amino acids. TCRdb's copy holds only in-frame clones and misses some; the assay was immunoSEQ multiplex PCR. Of about 660,000 clones listed, approximately 88% were seen once; the top ten hold around 0.0099%. These data were likewise used in another study, on human thymus T cells. Per that paper: Immunologically healthy infants in Finland undergoing congenital heart defect surgery were the donors. Resected material from corrective heart surgery provided the thymus tissue analysed. Across thymic and blood repertoires, the usage of V and J genes appeared to be biased.

This sequence originates from a boy under three years old with a congenital heart defect. Sequenced sample: thymocytes. The V call is TRBV19, the J call TRBJ1-1, with D unresolved. The CDR3 protein is CASSGLAEAFF. For the CDR3, the DNA is TGTGCCAGTAGTGGGCTCGCTGAAGCTTTCTTT.